The 11 T cell receptor beta chains presented below share a single source sample, sequenced in a study of T cells in Graves' hyperthyroidism and ophthalmopathy. TCR beta CDR3 regions were amplified from RNA transcripts. An initial round of RT-PCR targeting the TCR CDR3 relied on the HTBI primer set. TCRdb fed the multiplex PCR reads into MiXCR, producing one record per CDR3 protein. Of about 570,000 distinct CDR3 sequences listed, about half were seen once; the top ten hold roughly 19%. The sequencing input was peripheral blood or thyroid tissue (not recorded which). These receptor sequences come from an adult woman with Graves' disease, either hyperthyroidism or ophthalmopathy (not recorded which).

V and J are TRBV2 and TRBJ2-7; D ambiguous. The CDR3 has 13 amino acids. Germline V lookup: CDR1 SNHLY, CDR2 FYNNEI. The V gene lost 4 bases and the J gene lost 5 bases, with 12 bases spanning the gap. The CDR3 DNA follows: TGTGCCAGCAGTGCCGGCGTTGTGGACGAGCAGTACTTC. Amino acid sequence: CASSAGVVDEQYF.

This chain joins TRBV20-1 and TRBJ1-2; D is unresolved. CDR3 length: 13 amino acids. The V end was cut by 2 bases, the J end by 4 bases, with 11 bases between. In germline, CDR1 is DFQATT, CDR2 SNEGSKA (reference sequence). The CDR3 region has the DNA TGCAGTGCTAGACTGGGAGGGTTCTATGGCTACACCTTC. Protein: CSARLGGFYGYTF.

This clonotype was recorded many times. The J gene is TRBJ2-7, the V gene TRBV20-1, with unresolved D. The germline V gene encodes CDR1 DFQATT and CDR2 SNEGSKA (reference sequence). Trimming took off 2 bases at V and 4 bases at J, with 24 bases between the two ends. The CDR3 has 17 residues. CDR3 nucleotides: TGCAGTGCTAGATCGCCGGGTTTCGGAGTAACACCTTACGAGCAGTACTTC. This codes for CSARSPGFGVTPYEQYF.

This clonotype was found many times. The chain carries TRBV6-5 and TRBJ2-6, with unresolved D. Trimming took off 5 bases at V and 0 bases at J, with 11 bases between the two ends. The CDR3 length is 16 residues. The germline V gene encodes CDR1 MNHEY and CDR2 SVGAGI. The CDR3 region has the DNA TGTGCCAGCAGTAAACAGTCCCTCTCTGGGGCCAACGTCCTGACTTTC. Translation gives CASSKQSLSGANVLTF.

Notes on this clonotype: A much larger clone is a single base away; this may be a read error. This chain links TRBV5-5 with TRBJ1-1, with no clear D. Germline CDR1 is SGHKS and CDR2 is YYEKEE (reference sequence). This CDR3 has 11 amino acids. Written as DNA, the CDR3 is TGTTCCAGCAGCGCGAACACTGAAGCTTTCTTT. It encodes CSSSANTEAFF.

In this sample, this clonotype turned up many times. The J gene is TRBJ1-1, the V gene TRBV5-5, with D tentatively TRBD1 (6 bases). The germline V and J ends were trimmed by 1 base and 3 bases, with 10 bases remaining between them. CDR1 is SGHKS, CDR2 YYEKEE, per germline (reference sequence). CDR3 size: 14 residues. CDR3 residues: CASSLNREYTEAFF. The CDR3 DNA reads TGTGCCAGCAGCTTGAACAGGGAGTACACTGAAGCTTTCTTT.

This clonotype has a count of ten or more. The V and J genes are TRBV7-9 and TRBJ1-2; 9 bases map to TRBD1. Germline CDR1 SEHNR, CDR2 FQNEAQ (reference sequence). The V segment lost 3 bases and the J segment 7 bases; nucleotides outside the gene matches: 6. CDR3 length: 14 amino acids. The CDR3 sequence: CASSLTGGESGYTF. As DNA, the CDR3 is TGTGCCAGCAGCTTGACAGGGGGGGAATCTGGCTACACCTTC. Based on the CDR3 plus reference TRBV7-9 and TRBJ1-2, the full variable domain is DTGVSQNPRHKITKRGQNVTFRCDPISEHNRLYWYRQTLGQGPEFLTYFQNEAQLEKSRLLSDRFSAERPKGSFSTLEIQRTEQGDSAMYLCASSLTGGESGYTFGSGTRLTVV.

The genes are TRBV29-1 and TRBJ1-5, with D possibly matching TRBD1 (5 bases). Germline CDR1 and CDR2: SQVTM and ANQGSEA. There are 15 residues in the CDR3. CDR3 protein: CSVTDSEAINQPQHF. CDR3 coding DNA: TGCAGTGTTACAGACAGCGAAGCAATCAATCAGCCCCAGCATTTT.

In this sample, this clonotype turned up a few times. The CDR3 sequence: CARQGTASDGYTF. Here the CDR3 DNA reads TGTGCTAGACAGGGGACGGCGAGTGATGGCTACACCTTC. This chain connects TRBV2 to TRBJ1-2, with TRBD1 matching over 8 bases. The CDR3 sequence is 13 residues long. Germline CDR1 SNHLY, CDR2 FYNNEI.

The chain employs TRBV7-8 and TRBJ1-6; no reliable D call. Germline CDR1 reads SGHVS; CDR2 reads FQNEAQ. Trimming stripped 1 base from V and 5 bases from J, with 18 bases between. The CDR3 is 18 amino acids. The DNA of the CDR3 is TGTGCCAGCAGCTTAGTGGTGGGAGCGTCTGAGCATAATTCACCCCTCCACTTT. Amino acid sequence: CASSLVVGASEHNSPLHF.

This clonotype came up many times. This chain connects TRBV4-1 to TRBJ2-7; 12 bases are shared with TRBD2. Germline V CDR1 and CDR2: MGHRA, YSYEKL. The V and J ends lost 1 base and 2 bases, in that order; junction bases with no gene match: 3. The CDR3 spans 16 residues. The CDR3 DNA is TGCGCCAGCAGCCAAGGGCGGACTAGCGGGGCCTACGAGCAGTACTTC. Its protein product is CASSQGRTSGAYEQYF.